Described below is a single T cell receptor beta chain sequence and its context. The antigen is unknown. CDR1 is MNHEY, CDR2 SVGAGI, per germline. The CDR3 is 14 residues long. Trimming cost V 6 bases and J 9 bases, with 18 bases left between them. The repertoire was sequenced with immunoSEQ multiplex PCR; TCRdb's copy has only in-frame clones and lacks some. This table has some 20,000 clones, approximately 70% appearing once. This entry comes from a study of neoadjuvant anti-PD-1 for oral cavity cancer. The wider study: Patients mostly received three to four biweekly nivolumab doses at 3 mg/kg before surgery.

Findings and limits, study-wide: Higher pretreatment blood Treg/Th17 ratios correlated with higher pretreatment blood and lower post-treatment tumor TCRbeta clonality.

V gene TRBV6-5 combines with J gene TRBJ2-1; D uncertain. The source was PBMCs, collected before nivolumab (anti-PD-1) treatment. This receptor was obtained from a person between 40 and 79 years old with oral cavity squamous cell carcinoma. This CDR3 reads CASSPTRVAIEQFF. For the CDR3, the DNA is TGTGCCAGCAGCCCCACCCGGGTAGCTATTGAGCAGTTCTTC.